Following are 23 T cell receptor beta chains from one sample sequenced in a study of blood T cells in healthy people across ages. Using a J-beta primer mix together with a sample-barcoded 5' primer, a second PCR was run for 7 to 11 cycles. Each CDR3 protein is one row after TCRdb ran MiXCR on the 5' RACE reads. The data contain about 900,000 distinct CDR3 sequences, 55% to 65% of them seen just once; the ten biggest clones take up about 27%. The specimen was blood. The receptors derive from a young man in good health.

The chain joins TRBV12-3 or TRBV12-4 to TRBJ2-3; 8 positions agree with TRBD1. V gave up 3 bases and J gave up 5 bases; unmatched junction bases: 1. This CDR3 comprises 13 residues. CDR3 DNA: TGTGCCAGCAGTTTGGGACAGGTAGATACGCAGTATTTT. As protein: CASSLGQVDTQYF.

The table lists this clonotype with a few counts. The CDR3 reads CASSLGATGRTPLHF. As DNA, the CDR3 is TGTGCCAGCAGCTTAGGCGCCACGGGGAGGACACCCCTCCACTTT. The chain employs TRBV11-2 and TRBJ1-6; D remains unclear. This CDR3 comprises 15 residues. From germline, CDR1 is SGHAT and CDR2 FQNNGV. Trimming left V 1 base short and J 11 bases short, with 15 bases between.

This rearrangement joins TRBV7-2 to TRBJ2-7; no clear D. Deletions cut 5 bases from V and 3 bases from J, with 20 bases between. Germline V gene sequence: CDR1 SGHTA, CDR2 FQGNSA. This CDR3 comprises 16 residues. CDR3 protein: CASSLRRARLLYEQYF. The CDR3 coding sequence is TGTGCCAGCAGCCTCCGACGCGCTCGTCTGCTCTACGAGCAGTACTTC.

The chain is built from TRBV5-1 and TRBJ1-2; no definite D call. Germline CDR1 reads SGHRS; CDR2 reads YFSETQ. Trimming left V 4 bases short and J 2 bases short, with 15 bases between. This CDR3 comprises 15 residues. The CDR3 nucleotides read TGCGCCAGCAGCGACGGCGGGTGGGGAAACTATGGCTACACCTTC. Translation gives CASSDGGWGNYGYTF.

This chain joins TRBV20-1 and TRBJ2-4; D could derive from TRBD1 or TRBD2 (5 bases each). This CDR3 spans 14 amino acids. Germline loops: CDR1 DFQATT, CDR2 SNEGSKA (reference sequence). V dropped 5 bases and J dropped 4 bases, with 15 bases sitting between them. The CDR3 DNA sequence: TGCAGTGCTTGCCGGGACGGGGAAAAAAACATTCAGTACTTC. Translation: CSACRDGEKNIQYF.

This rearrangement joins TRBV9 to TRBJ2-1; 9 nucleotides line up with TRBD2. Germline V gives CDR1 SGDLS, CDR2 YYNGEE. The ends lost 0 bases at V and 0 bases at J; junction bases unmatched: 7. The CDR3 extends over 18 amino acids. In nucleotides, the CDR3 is TGTGCCAGCAGCGTAGCTACTAGCGGGCTCAGCTCCTACAATGAGCAGTTCTTC. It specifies CASSVATSGLSSYNEQFF. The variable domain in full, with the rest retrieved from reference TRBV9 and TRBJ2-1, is DSGVTQTPKHLITATGQRVTLRCSPRSGDLSVYWYQQSLDQGLQFLIQYYNGEERAKGNILERFSAQQFPDLHSELNLSSLELGDSALYFCASSVATSGLSSYNEQFFGPGTRLTVL.

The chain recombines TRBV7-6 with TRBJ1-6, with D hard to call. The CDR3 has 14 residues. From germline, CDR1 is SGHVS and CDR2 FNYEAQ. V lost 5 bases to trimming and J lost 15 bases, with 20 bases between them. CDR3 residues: CASSPQPALQYLHF. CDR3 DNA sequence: TGTGCCAGCAGCCCACAACCGGCGCTCCAGTACCTCCACTTT.

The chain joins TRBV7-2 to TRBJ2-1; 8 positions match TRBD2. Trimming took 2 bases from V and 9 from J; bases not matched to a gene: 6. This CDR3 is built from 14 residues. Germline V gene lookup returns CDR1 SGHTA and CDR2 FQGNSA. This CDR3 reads CASSLNGGGGEQFF. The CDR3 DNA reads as TGTGCCAGCAGCTTAAACGGGGGGGGCGGTGAGCAGTTCTTC.

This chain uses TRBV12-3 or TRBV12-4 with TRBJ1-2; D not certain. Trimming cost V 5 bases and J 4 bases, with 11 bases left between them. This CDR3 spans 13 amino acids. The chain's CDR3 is CASSPGIRYGYTF. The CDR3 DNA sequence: TGTGCCAGCAGTCCCGGGATTCGCTATGGCTACACCTTC.

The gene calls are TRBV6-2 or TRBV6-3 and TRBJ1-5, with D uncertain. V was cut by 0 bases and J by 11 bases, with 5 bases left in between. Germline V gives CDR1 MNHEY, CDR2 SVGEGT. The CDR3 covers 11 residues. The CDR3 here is CASSYSSTQHF. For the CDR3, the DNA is TGTGCCAGCAGTTACTCCTCGACCCAGCATTTT.

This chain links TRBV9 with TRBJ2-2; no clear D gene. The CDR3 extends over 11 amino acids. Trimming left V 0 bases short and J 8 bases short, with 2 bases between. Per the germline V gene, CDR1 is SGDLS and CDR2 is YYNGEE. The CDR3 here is CASSVVGELFF. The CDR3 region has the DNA TGTGCCAGCAGCGTAGTTGGGGAGCTGTTTTTT.

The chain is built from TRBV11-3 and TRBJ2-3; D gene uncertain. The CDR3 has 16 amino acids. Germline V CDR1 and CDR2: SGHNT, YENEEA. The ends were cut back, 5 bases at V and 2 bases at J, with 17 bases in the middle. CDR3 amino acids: CASSPPVGPNTDTQYF. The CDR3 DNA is TGTGCCAGCAGCCCCCCAGTCGGACCCAACACAGATACGCAGTATTTT. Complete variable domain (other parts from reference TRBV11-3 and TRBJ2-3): EAGVVQSPRYKIIEKKQPVAFWCNPISGHNTLYWYLQNLGQGPELLIRYENEEAVDDSQLPKDRFSAERLKGVDSTLKIQPAELGDSAVYLCASSPPVGPNTDTQYFGPGTRLTVL.

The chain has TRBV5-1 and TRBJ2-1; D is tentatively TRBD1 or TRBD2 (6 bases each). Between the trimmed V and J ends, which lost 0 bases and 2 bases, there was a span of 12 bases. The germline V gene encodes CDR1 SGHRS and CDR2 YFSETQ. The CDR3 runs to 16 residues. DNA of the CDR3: TGCGCCAGCAGCTTGGGACCGGGGGCAACCTACAATGAGCAGTTCTTC. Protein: CASSLGPGATYNEQFF.

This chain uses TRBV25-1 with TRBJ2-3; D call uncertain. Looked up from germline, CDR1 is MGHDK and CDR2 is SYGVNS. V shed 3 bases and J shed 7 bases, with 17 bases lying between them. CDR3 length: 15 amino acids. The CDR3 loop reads CASSDIGLSENTQYF. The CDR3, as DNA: TGTGCCAGCAGTGATATCGGGCTATCTGAAAATACGCAGTATTTT.

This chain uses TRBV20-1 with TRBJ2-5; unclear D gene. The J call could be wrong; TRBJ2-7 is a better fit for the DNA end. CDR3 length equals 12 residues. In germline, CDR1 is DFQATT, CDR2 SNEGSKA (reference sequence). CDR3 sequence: CSAKLGLGEQYF. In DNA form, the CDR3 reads TGCAGTGCTAAACTGGGTCTGGGCGAGCAGTACTTC.

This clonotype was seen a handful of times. CDR3 sequence reads: CASRLAGLLHEQYF. The CDR3 coding sequence is TGTGCCAGCAGACTAGCGGGGCTTCTCCACGAGCAGTACTTC. V gene TRBV6-2 or TRBV6-3 combines with J gene TRBJ2-4; 10 nucleotides match TRBD2. The tail of the sequence fits TRBJ2-7 better, so the J call may be wrong. Germline CDR1 reads MNHEY; CDR2 reads SVGEGT. The CDR3 covers 14 residues.

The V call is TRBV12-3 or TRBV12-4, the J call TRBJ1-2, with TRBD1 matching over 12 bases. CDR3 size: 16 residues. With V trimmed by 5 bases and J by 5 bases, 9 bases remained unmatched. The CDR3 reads CASSAGDRGRAYGYTF. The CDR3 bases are TGTGCCAGCAGTGCGGGGGACAGGGGGCGAGCTTATGGCTACACCTTC.

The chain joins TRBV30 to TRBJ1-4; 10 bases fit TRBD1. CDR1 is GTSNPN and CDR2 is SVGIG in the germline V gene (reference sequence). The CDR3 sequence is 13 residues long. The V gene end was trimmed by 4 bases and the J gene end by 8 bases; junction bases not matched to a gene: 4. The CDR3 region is CAWTGTGEEKLFF. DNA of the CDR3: TGTGCCTGGACCGGGACAGGGGAAGAAAAACTGTTTTTT.

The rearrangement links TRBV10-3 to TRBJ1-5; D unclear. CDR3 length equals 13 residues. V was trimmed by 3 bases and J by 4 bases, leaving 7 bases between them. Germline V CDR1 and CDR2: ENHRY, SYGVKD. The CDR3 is CAISDAGNQPQHF. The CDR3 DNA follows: TGTGCCATCAGTGACGCGGGAAATCAGCCCCAGCATTTT.

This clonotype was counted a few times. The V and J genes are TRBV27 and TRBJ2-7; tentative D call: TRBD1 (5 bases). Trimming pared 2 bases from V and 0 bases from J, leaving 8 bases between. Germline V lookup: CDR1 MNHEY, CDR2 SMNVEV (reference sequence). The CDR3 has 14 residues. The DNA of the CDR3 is TGTGCCAGCAGTTTAGTAACAGGCTCCTACGAGCAGTACTTC. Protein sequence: CASSLVTGSYEQYF.

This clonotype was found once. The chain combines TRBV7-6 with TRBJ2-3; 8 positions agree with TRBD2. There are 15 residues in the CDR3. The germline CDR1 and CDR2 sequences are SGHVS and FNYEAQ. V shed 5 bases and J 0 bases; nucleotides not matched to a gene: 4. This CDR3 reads CASSRGGSSTDTQYF. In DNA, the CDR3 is TGTGCCAGCAGCCGGGGGGGGTCAAGCACAGATACGCAGTATTTT.

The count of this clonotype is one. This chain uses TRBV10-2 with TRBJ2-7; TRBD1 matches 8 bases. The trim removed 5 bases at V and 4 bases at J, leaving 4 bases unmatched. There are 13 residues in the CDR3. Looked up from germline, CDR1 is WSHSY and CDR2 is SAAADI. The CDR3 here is CASSWTGKYEQYF. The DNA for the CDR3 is TGCGCCAGCAGTTGGACAGGGAAGTACGAGCAGTACTTC.

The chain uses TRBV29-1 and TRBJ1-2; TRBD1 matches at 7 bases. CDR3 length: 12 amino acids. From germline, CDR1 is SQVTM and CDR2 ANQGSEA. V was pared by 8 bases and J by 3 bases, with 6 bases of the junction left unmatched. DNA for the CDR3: TGCAGCACTGAGGGGGCTGACTATGGCTACACCTTC. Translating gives CSTEGADYGYTF.